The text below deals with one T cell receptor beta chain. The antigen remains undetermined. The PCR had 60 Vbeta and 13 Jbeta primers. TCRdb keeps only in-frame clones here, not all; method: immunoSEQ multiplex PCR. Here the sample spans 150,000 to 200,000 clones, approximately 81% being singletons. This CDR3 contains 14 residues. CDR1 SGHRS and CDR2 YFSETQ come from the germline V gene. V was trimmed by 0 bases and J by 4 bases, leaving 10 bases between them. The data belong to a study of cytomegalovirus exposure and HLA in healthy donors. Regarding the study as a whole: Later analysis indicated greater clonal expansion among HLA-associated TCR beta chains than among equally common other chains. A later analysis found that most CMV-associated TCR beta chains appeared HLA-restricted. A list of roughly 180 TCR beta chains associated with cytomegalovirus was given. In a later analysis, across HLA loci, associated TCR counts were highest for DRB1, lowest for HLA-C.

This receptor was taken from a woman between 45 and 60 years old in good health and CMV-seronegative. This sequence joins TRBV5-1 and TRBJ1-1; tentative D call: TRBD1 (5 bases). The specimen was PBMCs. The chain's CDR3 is CASSLAIGGTEAFF. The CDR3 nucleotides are TGCGCCAGCAGCTTGGCGATCGGGGGCACTGAAGCTTTCTTT.